The clone carrying this T cell receptor (beta chain) has just a few counts. The data were produced by immunoSEQ multiplex PCR, yet TCRdb's version contains in-frame clones alone and is incomplete. This sample yields more than 65,000 clones, of which 95% to 98% are seen a single time; approximately 0.3% belongs to the top ten. This record belongs to a study of technical replicates of blood from several donors. The CDR3 contains 13 residues. Looked up from germline, CDR1 is SGHDT and CDR2 is YYEEEE. Trimming took off 0 bases at V and 13 bases at J, with 13 bases between the two ends. The genes are TRBV5-6 and TRBJ2-2, with a possible D match to TRBD1 (6 bases). The sequence came from a human donor in good health. Sequenced input: T cells isolated from PBMCs. CDR3 in amino acids: CASSLAAGEGLFF. For the CDR3, the DNA is TGTGCCAGCAGCTTGGCCGCAGGGGAAGGGCTGTTTTTT.